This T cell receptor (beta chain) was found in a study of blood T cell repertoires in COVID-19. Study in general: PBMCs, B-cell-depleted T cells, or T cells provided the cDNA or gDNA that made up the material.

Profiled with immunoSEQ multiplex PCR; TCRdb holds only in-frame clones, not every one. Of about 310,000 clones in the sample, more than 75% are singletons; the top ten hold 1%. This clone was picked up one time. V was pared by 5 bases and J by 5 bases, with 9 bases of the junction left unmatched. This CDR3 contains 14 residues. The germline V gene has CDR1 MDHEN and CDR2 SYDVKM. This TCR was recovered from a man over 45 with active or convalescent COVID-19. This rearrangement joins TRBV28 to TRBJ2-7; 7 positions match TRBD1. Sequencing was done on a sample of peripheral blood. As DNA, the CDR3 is TGTGCCAGCAGTCCTCCCACAGGGGCTGACGAGCAGTACTTC. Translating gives CASSPPTGADEQYF.